This TCR beta chain derives from a study of spatial heterogeneity in lung cancer. About the research overall: Every unique TCR and UMI combination, on average, appeared more than ten times in raw reads.

The V gene's germline CDR1 is LGHDT and CDR2 YNNKEL (reference sequence). CDR3 length: 14 residues. The V and J ends lost 6 bases and 4 bases respectively, with 14 bases between them. MiXCR, run by TCRdb on the 5' RACE reads, gives a single entry per CDR3 protein. The sample has 40,000 to 45,000 distinct CDR3 sequences, approximately 7% seen once. Time point defined: sample taken at primary tumor resection. This clonotype occurred many times. The receptor was isolated from a female donor with early-stage non-small cell lung cancer. The material sequenced was PBMCs, taken at surgery. The rearrangement uses TRBV3-1 and TRBJ2-3; no reliable D call. The CDR3 here is CASSPTTPPDTQYF. CDR3 sequence (DNA): TGTGCCAGCAGTCCCACGACTCCTCCAGATACGCAGTATTTT.